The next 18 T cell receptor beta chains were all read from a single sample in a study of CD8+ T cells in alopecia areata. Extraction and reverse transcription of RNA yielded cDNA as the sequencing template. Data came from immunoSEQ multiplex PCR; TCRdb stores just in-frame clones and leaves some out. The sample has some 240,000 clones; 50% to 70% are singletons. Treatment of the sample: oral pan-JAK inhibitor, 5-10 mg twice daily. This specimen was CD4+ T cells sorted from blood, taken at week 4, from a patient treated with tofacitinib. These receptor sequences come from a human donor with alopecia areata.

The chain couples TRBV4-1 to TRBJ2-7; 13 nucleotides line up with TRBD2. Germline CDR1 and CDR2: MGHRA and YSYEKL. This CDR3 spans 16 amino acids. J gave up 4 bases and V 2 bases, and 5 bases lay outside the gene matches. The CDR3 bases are TGCGCCAGCAGCCAACCTGGGACTAGCGGGAAATACGAGCAGTACTTC. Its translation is CASSQPGTSGKYEQYF.

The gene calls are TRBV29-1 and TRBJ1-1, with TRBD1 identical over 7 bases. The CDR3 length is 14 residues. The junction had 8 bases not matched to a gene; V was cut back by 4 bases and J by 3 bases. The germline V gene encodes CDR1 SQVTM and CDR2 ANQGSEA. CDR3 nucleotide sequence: TGCAGCGTTGCGAGGGGGACAGCCGACACTGAAGCTTTCTTT. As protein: CSVARGTADTEAFF.

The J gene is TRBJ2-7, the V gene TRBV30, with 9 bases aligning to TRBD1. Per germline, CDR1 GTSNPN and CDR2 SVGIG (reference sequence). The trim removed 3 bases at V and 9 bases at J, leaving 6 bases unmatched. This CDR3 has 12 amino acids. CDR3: CAWRWTGEVQYF. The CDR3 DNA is TGTGCCTGGAGATGGACAGGGGAGGTGCAGTACTTC.

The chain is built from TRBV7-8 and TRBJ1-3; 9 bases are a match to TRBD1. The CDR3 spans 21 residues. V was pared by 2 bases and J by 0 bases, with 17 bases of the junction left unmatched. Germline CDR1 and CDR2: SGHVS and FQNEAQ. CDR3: CASSLTPRRDRVLDSGNTIYF. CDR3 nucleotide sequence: TGTGCCAGCAGCTTAACACCTCGCCGGGACAGGGTTCTTGACTCTGGAAACACCATATATTTT.

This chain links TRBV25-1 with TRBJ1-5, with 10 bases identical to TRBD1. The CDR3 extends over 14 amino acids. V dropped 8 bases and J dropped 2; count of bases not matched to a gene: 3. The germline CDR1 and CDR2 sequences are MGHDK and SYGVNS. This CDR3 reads CASGDRGGNQPQHF. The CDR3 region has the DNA TGTGCCAGCGGGGACAGGGGTGGCAATCAGCCCCAGCATTTT.

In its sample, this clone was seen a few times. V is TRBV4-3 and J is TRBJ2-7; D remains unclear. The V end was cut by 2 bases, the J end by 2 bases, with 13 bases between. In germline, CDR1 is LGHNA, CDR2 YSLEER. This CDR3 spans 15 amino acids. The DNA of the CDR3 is TGCGCCAGCAGCCAACTCCCCGGGTTTGCCTACGAGCAGTACTTC. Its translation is CASSQLPGFAYEQYF.

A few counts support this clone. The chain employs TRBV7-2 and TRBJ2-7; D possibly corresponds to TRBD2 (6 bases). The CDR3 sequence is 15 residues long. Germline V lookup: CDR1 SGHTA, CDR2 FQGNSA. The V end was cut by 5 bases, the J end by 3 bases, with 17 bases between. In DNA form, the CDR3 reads TGTGCCAGCAGCCCCCGGAACCTGGAGGGCTACGAGCAGTACTTC. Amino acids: CASSPRNLEGYEQYF.

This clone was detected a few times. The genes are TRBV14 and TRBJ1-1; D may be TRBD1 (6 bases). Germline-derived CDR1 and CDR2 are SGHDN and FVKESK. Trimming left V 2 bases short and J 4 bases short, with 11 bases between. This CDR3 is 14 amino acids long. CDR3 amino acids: CASSQQGSGTEAFF. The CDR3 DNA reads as TGTGCCAGCAGCCAACAGGGGTCGGGCACTGAAGCTTTCTTT.

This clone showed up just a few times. The CDR3 DNA follows: TGTGCCAGTAGTATGGTCTCGGACACCGGGGAGCTGTTTTTT. Amino acids: CASSMVSDTGELFF. V gene TRBV19 combines with J gene TRBJ2-2; D gene ambiguous. Between the trimmed V and J ends, which lost 3 bases and 3 bases, there was a span of 8 bases. The germline CDR1 and CDR2 sequences are LNHDA and SQIVND (reference sequence). The CDR3 runs to 14 residues.

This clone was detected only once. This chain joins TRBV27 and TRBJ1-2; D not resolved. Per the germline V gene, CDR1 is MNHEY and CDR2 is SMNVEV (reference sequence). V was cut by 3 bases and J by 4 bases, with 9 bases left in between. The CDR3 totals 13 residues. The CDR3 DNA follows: TGTGCCAGCAGTTTTGGGCGGTCCTATGGCTACACCTTC. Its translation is CASSFGRSYGYTF.

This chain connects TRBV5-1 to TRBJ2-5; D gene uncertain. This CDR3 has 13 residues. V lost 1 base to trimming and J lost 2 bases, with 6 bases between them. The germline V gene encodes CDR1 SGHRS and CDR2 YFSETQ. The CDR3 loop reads CASSLNGQETQYF. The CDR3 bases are TGCGCCAGCAGCTTGAACGGTCAAGAGACCCAGTACTTC.

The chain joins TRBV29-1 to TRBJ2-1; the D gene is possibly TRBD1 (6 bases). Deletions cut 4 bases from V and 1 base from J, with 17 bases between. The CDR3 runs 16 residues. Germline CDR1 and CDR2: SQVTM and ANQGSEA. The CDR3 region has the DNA TGCAGCGTTGTGGGACAACAGTTTAGGTCCTACAATGAGCAGTTCTTC. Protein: CSVVGQQFRSYNEQFF.

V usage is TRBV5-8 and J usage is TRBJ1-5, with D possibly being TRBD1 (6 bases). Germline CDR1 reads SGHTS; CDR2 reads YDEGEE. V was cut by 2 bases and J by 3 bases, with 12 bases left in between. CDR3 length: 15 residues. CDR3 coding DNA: TGTGCCAGCAGCTTAAAGACAGGCCTCAATCAGCCCCAGCATTTT. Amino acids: CASSLKTGLNQPQHF.

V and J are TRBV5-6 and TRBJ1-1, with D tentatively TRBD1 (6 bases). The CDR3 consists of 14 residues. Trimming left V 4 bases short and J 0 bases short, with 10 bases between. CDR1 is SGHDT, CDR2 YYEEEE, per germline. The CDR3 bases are TGTGCCAGCAGCCCGCGACAGGTGAACACTGAAGCTTTCTTT. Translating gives CASSPRQVNTEAFF.

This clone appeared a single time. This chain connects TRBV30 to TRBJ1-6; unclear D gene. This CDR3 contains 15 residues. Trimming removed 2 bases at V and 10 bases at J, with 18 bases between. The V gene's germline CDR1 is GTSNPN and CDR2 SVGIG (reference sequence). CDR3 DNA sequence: TGTGCCTGGAGTACGCGACGGGGTCCGGGGTCACCCCTCCACTTT. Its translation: CAWSTRRGPGSPLHF.

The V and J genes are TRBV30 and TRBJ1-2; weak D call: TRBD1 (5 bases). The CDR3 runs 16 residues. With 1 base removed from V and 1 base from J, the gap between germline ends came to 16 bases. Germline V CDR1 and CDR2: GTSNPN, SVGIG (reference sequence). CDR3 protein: CAWSARTRSINYGYTF. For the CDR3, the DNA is TGTGCCTGGAGTGCCCGGACACGTTCCATTAACTATGGCTACACCTTC. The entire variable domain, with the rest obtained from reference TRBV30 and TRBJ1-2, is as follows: SQTIHQWPATLVQPVGSPLSLECTVEGTSNPNLYWYRQAAGRGLQLLFYSVGIGQISSEVPQNLSASRPQDRQFILSSKKLLLSDSGFYLCAWSARTRSINYGYTFGSGTRLTVV.

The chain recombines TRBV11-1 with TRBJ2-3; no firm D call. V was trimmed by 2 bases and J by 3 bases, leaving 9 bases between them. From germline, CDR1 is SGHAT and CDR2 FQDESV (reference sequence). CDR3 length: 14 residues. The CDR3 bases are TGTGCCAGCAGCTTAAAACTTGTGACAGATACGCAGTATTTT. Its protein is CASSLKLVTDTQYF.

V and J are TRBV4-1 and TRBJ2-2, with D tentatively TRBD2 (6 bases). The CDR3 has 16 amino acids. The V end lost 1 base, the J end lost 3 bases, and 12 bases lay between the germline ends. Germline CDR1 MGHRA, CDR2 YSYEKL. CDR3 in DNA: TGCGCCAGCAGCCAAGTCCCCGGGGGAGACACCGGGGAGCTGTTTTTT. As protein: CASSQVPGGDTGELFF.